Listed here are 25 T cell receptor beta chains from one sample, sequenced in a study of cytomegalovirus exposure and HLA in healthy donors. The study ran its PCR with 60 Vbeta and 13 Jbeta primers. Sequencing used immunoSEQ multiplex PCR; TCRdb keeps in-frame clones, though not all of them. The table shows about 200,000 clones, with around 83% occurring only once. Sequencing input: PBMCs. These receptors came from a girl between 10 and 17 years old in good health and CMV-seronegative.

The chain combines TRBV27 with TRBJ2-7, with D perhaps matching TRBD2 (7 bases). The germline V gene has CDR1 MNHEY and CDR2 SMNVEV (reference sequence). Trimming left V 0 bases short and J 2 bases short, with 14 bases between. This CDR3 has 16 amino acids. The CDR3 is CASSLSGGRLAYEQYF. The CDR3 DNA reads TGTGCCAGCAGTTTATCCGGGGGGCGCCTCGCCTACGAGCAGTACTTC.

The CDR3 reads CASSRVTGGLVDTQYF. The CDR3 bases are TGTGCCAGCAGCAGGGTGACGGGGGGGCTTGTAGATACGCAGTATTTT. V gene TRBV5-4 combines with J gene TRBJ2-3; 8 positions match TRBD2. The CDR3 covers 16 residues. Trimming at V came to 4 bases and at J to 5 bases, leaving 12 bases not matched to a gene. The germline V gene has CDR1 SGHNT and CDR2 YYREEE (reference sequence).

Only a few counts were recorded for this clone. The chain combines TRBV6-1 with TRBJ1-1; D is ambiguous. Germline CDR1 and CDR2: MNHNS and SASEGT. This CDR3 has 14 amino acids. V was pared by 5 bases and J by 3 bases, with 13 bases between. CDR3 coding DNA: TGTGCCAGCAGTTCGCCTAGATACCACACTGAAGCTTTCTTT. It yields the protein CASSSPRYHTEAFF.

This clone has only one observation. J is TRBJ1-3 and V is TRBV6-5; D is perhaps TRBD1 (5 bases). V lost 7 bases, J lost 0 bases, and 13 bases lay in between. The CDR3 runs 15 residues. Per germline, CDR1 MNHEY and CDR2 SVGAGI. The CDR3 loop is CASKRQWTSGNTIYF. In DNA form, the CDR3 reads TGTGCCAGCAAAAGACAGTGGACCTCTGGAAACACCATATATTTT.

CDR3 loop: CASSLGQGAYGYTF. The CDR3 coding sequence is TGTGCCAGCAGCCTAGGACAGGGGGCCTATGGCTACACCTTC. The rearrangement uses TRBV6-5 and TRBJ1-2; TRBD1 matches at 11 bases. CDR3 length equals 14 residues. The V gene end was trimmed by 6 bases and the J gene end by 4 bases; junction bases not matched to a gene: 4. Germline V gene data show CDR1 as MNHEY and CDR2 as SVGAGI.

The rearrangement links TRBV28 to TRBJ1-2; 10 nucleotides match TRBD1. The V segment lost 6 bases and the J segment 2 bases; nucleotides outside the gene matches: 6. Germline-derived CDR1 and CDR2 are MDHEN and SYDVKM. The CDR3 spans 15 residues. CDR3 residues: CASSLDRGRNYGYTF. CDR3 nucleotides: TGTGCCAGCAGCTTAGACAGGGGGCGCAACTATGGCTACACCTTC.

This chain uses TRBV5-1 with TRBJ2-7, with a tentative D call TRBD1 (5 bases). The CDR3 spans 14 residues. Trimming removed 6 bases at V and 5 bases at J, with 18 bases between. Germline V gene sequence: CDR1 SGHRS, CDR2 YFSETQ. The DNA of the CDR3 is TGCGCCAGCAAGTTCAGGGTTGAAATGGACGAGCAGTACTTC. It yields the protein CASKFRVEMDEQYF.

The rearrangement links TRBV2 to TRBJ1-5, with a tentative D call TRBD1 (6 bases). The CDR3 has 12 residues. Germline CDR1 reads SNHLY; CDR2 reads FYNNEI. The V end lost 7 bases, the J end lost 4 bases, and 8 bases lay between the germline ends. Written as DNA, the CDR3 is TGTGCCAGCACACAGGGTAATCAGCCCCAGCATTTT. Amino acid sequence: CASTQGNQPQHF.

The genes are TRBV7-9 and TRBJ2-7; 7 positions agree with TRBD1. Germline CDR1 and CDR2: SEHNR and FQNEAQ (reference sequence). Unmatched junction bases numbered 11, after V lost 6 bases and J lost 3 bases. This CDR3 has 15 amino acids. Written as DNA, the CDR3 is TGTGCCAGCAGTTTCAACCGGGACAGTGACTACGAGCAGTACTTC. Translating it yields CASSFNRDSDYEQYF.

V gene TRBV9 combines with J gene TRBJ2-1, with 9 positions matching TRBD1. Germline CDR1 is SGDLS and CDR2 is YYNGEE. The CDR3 spans 19 residues. The J segment lost 0 bases and the V segment lost 4 bases, leaving 14 bases of the junction unmatched. The CDR3 coding sequence is TGTGCCAGCAGCCAGGTCCCGGGGACAGGGATAGACTCCTACAATGAGCAGTTCTTC. The encoded protein is CASSQVPGTGIDSYNEQFF.

The V call is TRBV7-8, the J call TRBJ1-5; TRBD1 is a possible D gene (6 bases). The CDR3 consists of 16 residues. The V end was cut by 0 bases, the J end by 6 bases, with 15 bases between. CDR1 SGHVS and CDR2 FQNEAQ come from the germline V gene. The CDR3 sequence is CASSLAVVGGPQPQHF. The CDR3 DNA follows: TGTGCCAGCAGCTTAGCGGTCGTCGGGGGGCCTCAGCCCCAGCATTTT.

This clone was counted a single time. The chain is built from TRBV4-2 and TRBJ2-2; 7 positions match TRBD1. CDR3 length: 17 amino acids. Germline CDR1 and CDR2: LGHNA and YNFKEQ. With 0 bases clipped from V and 1 base from J, the junction kept 5 bases outside the gene matches. CDR3 in DNA: TGTGCCAGCAGCCAAGAATTAGGGACAGAGAACACCGGGGAGCTGTTTTTT. Translation gives CASSQELGTENTGELFF.

This clone was recorded a few times. V and J are TRBV28 and TRBJ2-7; the match to TRBD1 covers 8 bases. The CDR3 extends over 17 amino acids. Germline CDR1 MDHEN, CDR2 SYDVKM. The V and J ends lost 1 base and 2 bases, in that order; junction bases with no gene match: 10. CDR3 residues: CASSLYTRTGFTYEQYF. The DNA for the CDR3 is TGTGCCAGCAGTTTATACACTAGGACAGGGTTTACCTACGAGCAGTACTTC.

This clone was seen a handful of times. The CDR3 here is CASSLFGSRAGANVLTF. As DNA, the CDR3 is TGTGCCAGCAGCTTATTCGGGTCCAGGGCTGGGGCCAACGTCCTGACTTTC. The chain combines TRBV7-6 with TRBJ2-6; a weak D match, TRBD1 (5 bases). The CDR3 has 17 residues. The germline gives CDR1 SGHVS, CDR2 FNYEAQ. The ends were cut back, 2 bases at V and 2 bases at J, with 13 bases in the middle. Using reference TRBV7-6 and TRBJ2-6 for the parts outside the CDR3, the full variable domain is GAGVSQSPRYKVTKRGQDVALRCDPISGHVSLYWYRQALGQGPEFLTYFNYEAQQDKSGLPNDRFSAERPEGSISTLTIQRTEQRDSAMYRCASSLFGSRAGANVLTFGAGSRLTVL.

The chain has TRBV5-4 and TRBJ1-3; possibly TRBD1 for D (6 bases). The CDR3 loop spans 15 amino acids. Trimming cost V 4 bases and J 0 bases, with 11 bases left between them. Germline CDR1 and CDR2: SGHNT and YYREEE (reference sequence). DNA for the CDR3: TGTGCCAGCAGCCCCACAGGGAGCTCTGGAAACACCATATATTTT. Translating gives CASSPTGSSGNTIYF.

In DNA, the CDR3 is TGTGCCAGCAGCTTGGGGGGTCAGGGGGTCTACGAGCAGTACTTC. Encoded protein: CASSLGGQGVYEQYF. The V call is TRBV5-4, the J call TRBJ2-7; 7 nucleotides line up with TRBD1. J gave up 3 bases and V 0 bases, and 6 bases lay outside the gene matches. Per the germline V gene, CDR1 is SGHNT and CDR2 is YYREEE (reference sequence). The CDR3 covers 15 residues.

The gene calls are TRBV5-1 and TRBJ1-1; D is possibly TRBD1 (5 bases). CDR1 and CDR2 (germline): SGHRS, YFSETQ. This CDR3 region has 12 residues. Trimming pared 0 bases from V and 10 bases from J, leaving 10 bases between. The CDR3 sequence is CASSLDYGGAFF. Written as DNA, the CDR3 is TGCGCCAGCAGCTTGGATTACGGGGGAGCTTTCTTT.

The rearrangement joins TRBV10-1 to TRBJ2-3, with TRBD2 matching 11 bases. J gave up 2 bases and V 2 bases, and 6 bases lay outside the gene matches. Germline assignment: CDR1 WNHNN and CDR2 SYGVQD (reference sequence). The CDR3 consists of 17 residues. This CDR3 reads CASSERLAGPNTDTQYF. The CDR3 DNA reads as TGCGCCAGCAGTGAGAGACTAGCGGGACCGAACACAGATACGCAGTATTTT.

The chain combines TRBV28 with TRBJ2-7; a possible D gene is TRBD1 (5 bases). Germline values: CDR1 MDHEN, CDR2 SYDVKM. V was shortened by 7 bases and J by 3 bases, with 13 bases between the two germline ends. The CDR3 is 13 residues long. CDR3 bases: TGTGCCAGCAACAAGGGGCCCCTCTACGAGCAGTACTTC. Protein: CASNKGPLYEQYF.

The chain joins TRBV15 to TRBJ2-7; 10 bases agree with TRBD2. CDR3 length equals 16 residues. Looked up from germline, CDR1 is LNHNV and CDR2 is YYDKDF (reference sequence). V shed 0 bases and J 7 bases; nucleotides not matched to a gene: 9. The CDR3 protein is CATSRDPGWTSGEQYF. CDR3 bases: TGTGCCACCAGCAGAGATCCGGGTTGGACTAGCGGAGAGCAGTACTTC. Full variable domain (rest looked up from reference TRBV15 and TRBJ2-7): DAMVIQNPRYQVTQFGKPVTLSCSQTLNHNVMYWYQQKSSQAPKLLFHYYDKDFNNEADTPDNFQSRRPNTSFCFLDIRSPGLGDTAMYLCATSRDPGWTSGEQYFGPGTRLTVT.

This clone was picked up a small number of times. V gene TRBV5-4 combines with J gene TRBJ2-7; no clear D gene. Germline lookup yields CDR1 SGHNT and CDR2 YYREEE (reference sequence). This CDR3 is built from 14 residues. V was pared by 3 bases and J by 2 bases, with 12 bases between. CDR3 loop: CASSSGERPYEQYF. The CDR3 DNA reads TGTGCCAGCAGCTCGGGTGAGAGACCCTACGAGCAGTACTTC.

This clone appeared a single time. The CDR3 nucleotides read TGTGCCTGGACGTTCAGGGCTCTGGGCGGCTACACCTTC. Translation gives CAWTFRALGGYTF. V is TRBV30 and J is TRBJ1-2; TRBD1 might be the D (5 bases). CDR1 is GTSNPN and CDR2 is SVGIG in the germline V gene (reference sequence). This CDR3 region has 13 residues. Deletions cut 4 bases from V and 8 bases from J, with 17 bases between.

This chain uses TRBV11-2 with TRBJ2-3; a weak D match, TRBD2 (5 bases). Trimming took 2 bases from V and 9 from J, leaving 18 bases between them. The CDR3 extends over 15 amino acids. Germline V lookup: CDR1 SGHAT, CDR2 FQNNGV. CDR3 amino acids: CASSLSGPSPRTQYF. The DNA of the CDR3 is TGTGCCAGCAGCTTAAGCGGCCCTTCTCCCCGGACGCAGTATTTT. The full variable domain, in which reference TRBV11-2 and TRBJ2-3 provide the parts outside the CDR3, is EAGVAQSPRYKIIEKRQSVAFWCNPISGHATLYWYQQILGQGPKLLIQFQNNGVVDDSQLPKDRFSAERLKGVDSTLKIQPAKLEDSAVYLCASSLSGPSPRTQYFGPGTRLTVL.

This chain connects TRBV11-2 to TRBJ1-1, with no clear D. V was shortened by 5 bases and J by 0 bases, with 7 bases between the two germline ends. The CDR3 consists of 13 residues. In germline, CDR1 is SGHAT, CDR2 FQNNGV. The CDR3 DNA sequence: TGTGCCAGCAGCCGCCAGATGAACACTGAAGCTTTCTTT. This encodes CASSRQMNTEAFF.

This sequence joins TRBV19 and TRBJ1-1, with D unclear. This CDR3 contains 14 residues. V was pared by 5 bases and J by 1 base, with 11 bases between. The germline V gene has CDR1 LNHDA and CDR2 SQIVND (reference sequence). The CDR3 loop reads CASSLTEWNTEAFF. Written as DNA, the CDR3 is TGTGCCAGTAGTTTAACGGAGTGGAACACTGAAGCTTTCTTT.